The rows below give T cell receptor beta chains drawn from one sample of a study of T cell changes during pregnancy in multiple sclerosis. The protocol was immunoSEQ multiplex PCR, while the TCRdb copy is restricted to in-frame clones and leaves out a portion. The sample lists some 74,000 clones; roughly 92% were seen once. The sample here was peripheral blood, taken after pregnancy. The origin of the receptors is a female donor in good health, enrolled as a control in a pregnancy study. Both conserved end residues are part of each CDR3. A D gene is named only where the DNA matches it firmly. Clone size appears in some rows only: once, few, many, or a class for an expanded clone.

CDR3 length	clone size	J gene	D gene	V gene	CDR3 DNA	CDR3 protein
14	NA	TRBJ2-3	NA	TRBV6-1	TGTGCCAGCAGTGCCCTAGCGAGCACAGATACGCAGTATTTT	CASSALASTDTQYF
16	NA	TRBJ2-3	NA	TRBV15	TGTGCCACCAGCAGAGATCAGGGAAGAGGCACAGATACGCAGTATTTT	CATSRDQGRGTDTQYF
15	NA	TRBJ1-2	TRBD1	TRBV6-1	TGTGCCAGCAGTCGTCCCGGGACAGGGTTGGATGGCTACACCTTC	CASSRPGTGLDGYTF
13	once	TRBJ2-5	NA	TRBV4-1	TGCGCCAGCAGCCGGGCAGCCCAAGAGACCCAGTACTTC	CASSRAAQETQYF
14	NA	TRBJ2-5	NA	TRBV27	TGTGCCAGCAGTTTGAAGGGGGTTGGGGAGACCCAGTACTTC	CASSLKGVGETQYF
16	NA	TRBJ2-1	TRBD2	TRBV6-1	TGTGCCAGCAGTGGAAAAACTAGCGGGGCCACCGATGAGCAGTTCTTC	CASSGKTSGATDEQFF
15	NA	TRBJ1-1	TRBD1	TRBV5-5	TGTGCCAGCAGAAGACAGGGACGTAGTGGCACTGAAGCTTTCTTT	CASRRQGRSGTEAFF
14	NA	TRBJ1-1	TRBD1	TRBV6-1	TGTGCCAGCAGTGAGTACGACAGGGCGACTGAAGCTTTCTTT	CASSEYDRATEAFF
14	NA	TRBJ1-5	NA	TRBV5-6	TGTGCCAGCCACAAAGGGGGGGCCGATCAGCCCCAGCATTTT	CASHKGGADQPQHF
16	NA	TRBJ2-2	TRBD1	TRBV5-1	TGCGCCACACACGGGACAGGCGTTCCGAACACCGGGGAGCTGTTTTTT	CATHGTGVPNTGELFF
15	NA	TRBJ2-2	TRBD2	TRBV19	TGTGCCAGTAGTGAGACTAGCGGAGTGACCGGGGAGCTGTTTTTT	CASSETSGVTGELFF
15	NA	TRBJ2-3	NA	TRBV5-6	TGTGCCAGCAGCTTGTTGGACAGTGGCCCAGATACGCAGTATTTT	CASSLLDSGPDTQYF
12	NA	TRBJ2-7	TRBD1	TRBV19	TGTGCCAGTTCGGACAGGGGATACGAGCAGTACTTC	CASSDRGYEQYF
15	NA	TRBJ2-1	NA	TRBV18	TGTGCCAGCTCACCACCCGTTAGCTCCTACAATGAGCAGTTCTTC	CASSPPVSSYNEQFF
15	few	TRBJ2-7	TRBD2	TRBV4-1	TGCGCCAGCAGCCATCCAGTAGCGGGGGTTGGCGAGCAGTACTTC	CASSHPVAGVGEQYF
14	NA	TRBJ1-6	NA	TRBV7-2	TGTGCCAGCAGGGGCAGGCCTTATAATTCACCCCTCCACTTT	CASRGRPYNSPLHF
12	once	TRBJ2-1	NA	TRBV6-1	TGTGCCAGCAGTGGACTAGAGGGTGAGCAGTTCTTC	CASSGLEGEQFF
14	NA	TRBJ1-4	NA	TRBV7-2	TGTGCCAGCAGCTTAGTGCGGTGGGATGAAAAACTGTTTTTT	CASSLVRWDEKLFF
14	NA	TRBJ1-6	TRBD1	TRBV7-8	TGTGCCAGCAGCTCACAGGGGGGGAATTCACCCCTCCACTTT	CASSSQGGNSPLHF
14	once	TRBJ1-1	NA	TRBV27	TGTGCCAGCAGTTTATTCCGGGGGAACACTGAAGCTTTCTTT	CASSLFRGNTEAFF
18	NA	TRBJ2-1	TRBD1	TRBV7-3	TGTGCCAGCAGCTTAGGTCAGGGGGTGCCTAGAACGAACAATGAGCAGTTCTTC	CASSLGQGVPRTNNEQFF
15	NA	TRBJ1-1	TRBD1	TRBV7-2	TGTGCCAGCAGCCCCAGGGGGAAGAGGGACACTGAAGCTTTCTTT	CASSPRGKRDTEAFF
15	NA	TRBJ2-7	TRBD2	TRBV28	TGTGCCAGCACCCTGGCGGGAGATGACTCCTACGAGCAGTACTTC	CASTLAGDDSYEQYF
14	NA	TRBJ1-6	TRBD1	TRBV28	TGTGCCAGCAGGGGACAGAACTATAATTCACCCCTCCACTTT	CASRGQNYNSPLHF
15	NA	TRBJ1-5	NA	TRBV7-2	TGTGCCAGCAGCTTACAGGGAGGACTTTATCAGCCCCAGCATTTT	CASSLQGGLYQPQHF
14	NA	TRBJ1-1	NA	TRBV7-8	TGTGCCAGCAGCTTAGCGGAGGTGGTCACTGAAGCTTTCTTT	CASSLAEVVTEAFF
15	NA	TRBJ2-7	TRBD1	TRBV7-9	TGTGCCAGCAGTCTAATAGAAGGGGGCAACTACGAGCAGTACTTC	CASSLIEGGNYEQYF
14	NA	TRBJ2-2	TRBD1	TRBV28	TGTGCCAGCAGTTCGACAGGGTCCACCGGGGAGCTGTTTTTT	CASSSTGSTGELFF
15	NA	TRBJ2-3	NA	TRBV7-2	TGTGCCAGCAGCTTAAGCGGCTCTAGCACAGATACGCAGTATTTT	CASSLSGSSTDTQYF
16	NA	TRBJ2-4	NA	TRBV6-1	TGTGCCAGCAGTGAGGGGGCCCCCTTGGCCAAAAACATTCAGTACTTC	CASSEGAPLAKNIQYF
14	once	TRBJ1-1	NA	TRBV19	TGTGCCAGTAGTACCATAACAGGGAGCACTGAAGCTTTCTTT	CASSTITGSTEAFF
12	NA	TRBJ1-5	NA	TRBV19	TGTGCCAGCAGACAGGTCAATCAGCCCCAGCATTTT	CASRQVNQPQHF
15	NA	TRBJ2-7	TRBD1	TRBV27	TGTGCCAGCAGTTTCTCGGACAGGGGGCCTTACGAGCAGTACTTC	CASSFSDRGPYEQYF
15	NA	TRBJ2-7	NA	TRBV27	TGTGCCAGCAGTTTATATAGGCAGGACTCCTACGAGCAGTACTTC	CASSLYRQDSYEQYF
13	NA	TRBJ1-6	TRBD1	TRBV2	TGTGCCATCCGGAGGGCAGGGGGTTCACCCCTCCACTTT	CAIRRAGGSPLHF
14	NA	TRBJ1-6	NA	TRBV25-1	TGTGCCAGCAGTGAAGGACAGAGAACTTCACCCCTCCACTTT	CASSEGQRTSPLHF
14	NA	TRBJ1-4	TRBD1	TRBV27	TGTGCCAGCGGGCGGACAGGACTAAGCGAAAAACTGTTTTTT	CASGRTGLSEKLFF
14	NA	TRBJ1-2	NA	TRBV27	TGTGCCAGCAGTTCCAGGGCAGCCAACTATGGCTACACCTTC	CASSSRAANYGYTF
15	once	TRBJ2-4	TRBD1	TRBV28	TGTGCCAGCAGCTCGCGATGGGACAGACAAAACATTCAGTACTTC	CASSSRWDRQNIQYF
16	NA	TRBJ1-5	TRBD1	TRBV23-1	TGCGCGGATACGGGGACAGCATCATATAGCAATCAGCCCCAGCATTTT	CADTGTASYSNQPQHF
14	NA	TRBJ1-1	NA	TRBV11-2	TGTGCCAGCAGCTTAGACAGGGGCAAGGGTGAAGCTTTCTTT	CASSLDRGKGEAFF
15	NA	TRBJ2-7	TRBD2	TRBV5-1	TGCGCCAGCAGCTTGGGACTAGCGGGGGGTACTGAGCAGTACTTC	CASSLGLAGGTEQYF
18	NA	TRBJ2-1	TRBD2	TRBV4-2	TGTGCCAGCAGCCAAGGAATCCTAGCGGGAGGCACCCACAATGAGCAGTTCTTC	CASSQGILAGGTHNEQFF
16	NA	TRBJ1-5	NA	TRBV12-2	TGTGCAAGTCGCTTTTGCAGGGAAAATAGCAATCAGCCCCAGCATTTT	CASRFCRENSNQPQHF
16	once	TRBJ1-4	NA	TRBV18	TGTGCCAGCTCACCAAATGGGGCTGCAACTAATGAAAAACTGTTTTTT	CASSPNGAATNEKLFF
15	NA	TRBJ2-7	NA	TRBV9	TGTGCCAGCAGCGTAGCTACGGGACTCTCCTACGAGCAGTACTTC	CASSVATGLSYEQYF
16	NA	TRBJ2-5	TRBD2	TRBV7-8	TGTGCCAGCAGCTCCGGACTAGCGGGGGGGCCGAAGACCCAGTACTTC	CASSSGLAGGPKTQYF
13	NA	TRBJ2-1	NA	TRBV7-2	TGTGCCAGCAGCTCAATAGTAAACAATGAGCAGTTCTTC	CASSSIVNNEQFF
16	NA	TRBJ2-7	TRBD2	TRBV4-3	TGCGCCAGCAGCCAAGCTCCGACTAGCGGGACTTACGAGCAGTACTTC	CASSQAPTSGTYEQYF
16	once	TRBJ2-3	NA	TRBV5-1	TGCGCCAGCAGCTTGGAGGGGCAGCCTTACACAGATACGCAGTATTTT	CASSLEGQPYTDTQYF
15	NA	TRBJ2-3	NA	TRBV10-3	TGTGCCATCAGGCCGGTGGGCAGGTCGGAAGATACGCAGTATTTT	CAIRPVGRSEDTQYF
15	NA	TRBJ1-1	NA	TRBV9	TGTGCCAGCAGCGTAGAGTCCCAGAAGAACACTGAAGCTTTCTTT	CASSVESQKNTEAFF
11	once	TRBJ2-7	NA	TRBV28	TGTGCCAGCAGCCCGAGATACGAGCAGTACTTC	CASSPRYEQYF